This TCR beta chain was identified during a study of cytomegalovirus exposure and HLA in healthy donors. Primers for the PCR totalled 60 Vbeta and 13 Jbeta. The data were produced by immunoSEQ multiplex PCR, yet TCRdb's version contains in-frame clones alone and is incomplete. The sample includes about 65,000 clones, less than 65% of them seen just once. V trimming: 5 bases; J trimming: 4 bases; junction bases outside the gene matches: 18. The length of the CDR3 is 18 residues. CDR1 and CDR2 from the germline V gene are SEHNR and FQNEAQ (reference sequence). Sequencing was done on a sample of PBMCs. The sequence was obtained from a man aged 25-40 years in good health and CMV-seronegative. The J gene is TRBJ2-5, the V gene TRBV7-9; 8 positions agree with TRBD1. The CDR3 DNA reads TGTGCCAGCAGCCCGGGGACAGGCGTAGGACGGGGCGGAGAGACCCAGTACTTC. Protein product: CASSPGTGVGRGGETQYF.